This T cell receptor (beta chain) appears in the sequencing data of a study of blood T cell repertoires in COVID-19. Whole-study context: The origin of the acute and convalescent COVID-19 samples was the United States, Italy and Spain.

In this sample, this clone turned up a few times. In the original processing: Using reference gene primer amplification, nucleated cell counts were estimated. Measured with immunoSEQ multiplex PCR; TCRdb has only the in-frame clones, and not every one. V, J and clone size derive from that table, while D and trimming were established from the DNA sequence. The sample lists roughly 200,000 clones, about 79% occurring once. The CDR3 contains 14 residues. Germline V gives CDR1 LNHNV, CDR2 YYDKDF (reference sequence). The V gene end was trimmed by 0 bases and the J gene end by 4 bases; junction bases not matched to a gene: 3.

The receptor comes from a human donor in a cohort sampled during active COVID-19. Material: peripheral blood. The rearrangement uses TRBV15 and TRBJ2-7; 7 nucleotides line up with TRBD2. The CDR3 loop reads CATSREGGSYEQYF. Here the CDR3 DNA reads TGTGCCACCAGCAGAGAGGGAGGGTCGTACGAGCAGTACTTC.